This paragraph covers one TCR beta chain sequence. The data stem from a study of T cell clonotyping in hematopoietic cell transplantation. Time point indicated: recipient sample about 28 days before transplant, after cytoreduction. Assay: immunoSEQ multiplex PCR; the TCRdb copy retains only in-frame clones and omits some. Found here are about 80,000 clones, 90% to 96% of them singletons; the top ten hold roughly 1.5%. CDR1 and CDR2 (germline): MNHEY, SVGAGI. The CDR3 extends over 14 amino acids. V lost 6 bases, J lost 5 bases, and 14 bases lay in between. This TCR derives from a woman in her forties or fifties with acute myeloid leukemia. Some clones in this sample may be carry-over from other donors' samples. The specimen comprised peripheral blood mononuclear cells, sampled before stem cell transplant. V and J are TRBV6-5 and TRBJ2-4, with D perhaps matching TRBD2 (5 bases). Here the CDR3 reads CASSSEGAENIQYF. The CDR3 coding sequence is TGTGCCAGCAGCTCTGAGGGTGCTGAAAACATTCAGTACTTC.